This is a list of T cell receptor beta chains from one sample in a study of blood T cell repertoires in COVID-19. Here immunoSEQ multiplex PCR was the method, and the copy in TCRdb shows in-frame clones only, minus some. This sample has about 200,000 clones, with approximately 88% found just once. The sequenced sample was peripheral blood. The receptors come from a man aged 40-50 years with acute or convalescent COVID-19. CDR3s include the opening cysteine and the closing phenylalanine or tryptophan. D genes are given only for firm matches. Rows give clone size only sometimes, using once, few, many, or a class for an expanded clone.

d_call j_call clone_size v_call cdr3_nt cdr3_aa
NA TRBJ2-1 NA TRBV4-1 TGCGCCAGCAGCCCCTTAGGAGCGTACCCCTACAATGAGCAGTTCTTC CASSPLGAYPYNEQFF
TRBD1 TRBJ1-2 NA TRBV3-1/TRBV3-2 TGTGCCAGCAGCCAAGATCGGGACAGCTATGGCTACACCTTC CASSQDRDSYGYTF
TRBD1 TRBJ1-1 few TRBV2 TGTGCCAGCAGTGAACAGGGGGCGGGTCACACTGAAGCTTTCTTT CASSEQGAGHTEAFF
TRBD2 TRBJ2-5 NA TRBV3-1/TRBV3-2 TGTGCCAGCAGCCAAAGGGCGGGAGGGCTGGAGACCCAGTACTTC CASSQRAGGLETQYF
NA TRBJ1-1 NA TRBV6-5 TGTGCCAGCAGTTCAATCGACAGTGGGTGGACTGAAGCTTTCTTT CASSSIDSGWTEAFF
TRBD1 TRBJ2-7 NA TRBV6-5 TGTGCCAGCACTTACGCCGGGACAGGCTTATCCTACGAGCAGTACTTC CASTYAGTGLSYEQYF
NA TRBJ1-2 NA TRBV27 TGTGCCAGCAGTACCGGGGGAGATGGCTACACCTTC CASSTGGDGYTF
TRBD2 TRBJ2-7 once TRBV11-2 TGTGCCAGCAGCTTTGACCGTACTAGCGGGAGTTCTTACGAGCAGTACTTC CASSFDRTSGSSYEQYF
TRBD1 TRBJ1-2 NA TRBV5-1 TGCGCCAGCAGCTTGGGGGCAGGGGGCGACTATGGCTACACCTTC CASSLGAGGDYGYTF
NA TRBJ1-4 once TRBV3-1/TRBV3-2 TGTGCCAGCAGCCCAGTACGGGGGTCCGGTGAAAAACTGTTTTTT CASSPVRGSGEKLFF
NA TRBJ1-2 NA TRBV6-6 TGTGCCAGCAGTGGATACCGGGAGGGCTACACCTTC CASSGYREGYTF
NA TRBJ2-7 NA TRBV19 TGTGCCAGTAGTACGAACTACCTAGGCTACGAGCAGTACTTC CASSTNYLGYEQYF
NA TRBJ1-1 NA TRBV11-2 TGTGCCAGCAGCTTATCCCGAGGGGGTCAAACTGAAGCTTTCTTT CASSLSRGGQTEAFF
NA TRBJ2-3 NA TRBV7-2 TGTGCCAGCAGCTTAGTCCACAGCACCACAGATACGCAGTATTTT CASSLVHSTTDTQYF
TRBD2 TRBJ2-2 NA TRBV7-2 TGTGCCAGCAGCTCGGGACTAGCGGGAGTTTTATTCCGGGAGCTGTTTTTT CASSSGLAGVLFRELFF
TRBD1 TRBJ1-4 NA TRBV28 TGTGCCAGCACGACAGGGACTAATGAAAAACTGTTTTTT CASTTGTNEKLFF
TRBD1 TRBJ1-2 NA TRBV19 TGTGCCAGTAGTATTAAGACAGGGCGGAACTATGGCTACACCTTC CASSIKTGRNYGYTF
TRBD2 TRBJ2-1 NA TRBV10-1 TGCGCCAGCAGTGATGCGGGACTAGCGGGAACCTTCTCCTACAATGAGCAGTTCTTC CASSDAGLAGTFSYNEQFF
NA TRBJ2-5 NA TRBV28 TGTGCCAGCAGTTCTCAGAGGTTCCCCCAAGAGACCCAGTACTTC CASSSQRFPQETQYF
NA TRBJ1-5 NA TRBV5-1 TGCGCCAGCACCCAGATTCACTCGGGCAGGGTGGGCAATCAGCCCCAGCATTTT CASTQIHSGRVGNQPQHF
TRBD1 TRBJ1-1 NA TRBV28 TGTGCCAGCAGGCATGACAGGGGAAGCACTGAAGCTTTCTTT CASRHDRGSTEAFF
NA TRBJ1-4 NA TRBV5-6 TGTGCCAGCAGCCGGAGAGGGTATGAAAAACTGTTTTTT CASSRRGYEKLFF
TRBD1 TRBJ2-7 NA TRBV29-1 TGCAGCGTTGACACAGGGGCCACCTACGAGCAGTACTTC CSVDTGATYEQYF
NA TRBJ1-2 NA TRBV14 TGTGCCAGCAGCCCAGGTAGTCTTATCTATGGCTACACCTTC CASSPGSLIYGYTF
TRBD1 TRBJ2-5 NA TRBV7-3 TGTGCCAGCAGCTTACGAAGGGGGCTGGGTGAGACCCAGTACTTC CASSLRRGLGETQYF
NA TRBJ2-1 NA TRBV11-3 TGTGCCAGCAGCTCGCGAAGTAGCAGCGGCTCCTACAATGAGCAGTTCTTC CASSSRSSSGSYNEQFF
NA TRBJ2-7 few TRBV29-1 TGCAGCGGCTTTTTAGGGGCCGAGCAGTACTTC CSGFLGAEQYF
NA TRBJ1-2 once TRBV18 TGTGCCAGCTCACCACAAGGGGTGACTGATCGCTACACCTTC CASSPQGVTDRYTF
TRBD2 TRBJ2-3 NA TRBV27 TGTGCCAGCAGTGTAGGGACTAGCGGCAGCACAGATACGCAGTATTTT CASSVGTSGSTDTQYF
TRBD1 TRBJ1-5 NA TRBV15 TGTGCCACCAGCAGAGAAAAGGGGGCGTTTCAGCCCCAGCATTTT CATSREKGAFQPQHF
NA TRBJ2-2 NA TRBV6-5 TGTGCCAGCAGTTACTCTTTCGCCGGGGAGCTGTTTTTT CASSYSFAGELFF
NA TRBJ1-1 NA TRBV2 TGTGCCAGCTTAAGGACAGTTGAAGCTTTCTTT CASLRTVEAFF
NA TRBJ1-2 NA TRBV14 TGTGCCAGCAGCCAAGATCGGGTCTATGGCTACACCTTC CASSQDRVYGYTF
NA TRBJ1-1 NA TRBV27 TGTGCCAGCAGTTTAAGTCCCCGGGGGATAATGAACACTGAAGCTTTCTTT CASSLSPRGIMNTEAFF
NA TRBJ1-5 NA TRBV5-1 TGCGCCAGCAGCGCCGAAGGGCCAGGACTGGGGAATCAGCCCCAGCATTTT CASSAEGPGLGNQPQHF
NA TRBJ1-1 NA TRBV30 TGTGCCACATCGCACAGGGCGAACACTGAAGCTTTCTTT CATSHRANTEAFF
TRBD1 TRBJ1-1 NA TRBV5-1 TGCGCCAGCAGCCAGGGGACAGGGGGCACTGAAGCTTTCTTT CASSQGTGGTEAFF
NA TRBJ2-7 NA TRBV19 TGTGCCAGTAGTATACAACAGGGAGCCTACGAGCAGTACTTC CASSIQQGAYEQYF
NA TRBJ1-5 NA TRBV7-6 TGTGCCAGCAGCTTTTTGTCGGTGAGGGCAGAACAGCCCCAGCATTTT CASSFLSVRAEQPQHF
NA TRBJ1-5 NA TRBV2 TGTGCCAGCAGTGGAGCCAGGGGAAGTCAGCCCCAGCATTTT CASSGARGSQPQHF
NA TRBJ1-6 once TRBV19 TGTGCCAGTAGTATGCTTGGACAGTTGAATAATTCACCCCTCCACTTT CASSMLGQLNNSPLHF
NA TRBJ2-7 NA TRBV6-5 TGTGCCAGCGTAATACCGAGCTCCTACGAGCAGTACTTC CASVIPSSYEQYF
NA TRBJ1-3 NA TRBV25-1 TGTGCCAGCAGTGAGTACCCGGGTGGCGTGCCCATATATTTT CASSEYPGGVPIYF
TRBD1 TRBJ1-1 NA TRBV11-2 TGTGCCAGCAGCCCGGACAGGGCCATGAACACTGAAGCTTTCTTT CASSPDRAMNTEAFF
NA TRBJ2-1 NA TRBV30 TGTGCCTGGGGCCGGTCCCATTTGGTTGAGCAGTTCTTC CAWGRSHLVEQFF
NA TRBJ1-4 NA TRBV5-1 TGCGCCAGCAGCGGTGGCTGGACATCTAATGAAAAACTGTTTTTT CASSGGWTSNEKLFF
TRBD2 TRBJ2-7 NA TRBV5-1 TGCGCCAGCAGCTTCGGGGGAGGGCTCTACGAGCAGTACTTC CASSFGGGLYEQYF
TRBD2 TRBJ2-3 NA TRBV2 TGTGCCAGCAGACTACTAGCGGGAGGGGAAGATACGCAGTATTTT CASRLLAGGEDTQYF
NA TRBJ2-3 NA TRBV9 TGTGCCAGCAGCTATGCACCCGGTGATACGCAGTATTTT CASSYAPGDTQYF
TRBD1 TRBJ1-5 NA TRBV19 TGTGCCAGTAGTAAGATCCTACAGGGGGCGGGCAATCAGCCCCAGCATTTT CASSKILQGAGNQPQHF
NA TRBJ2-1 NA TRBV9 TGTGCCAGCAGCCCCCGGACACGCACCAATGAGCAGTTCTTC CASSPRTRTNEQFF
NA TRBJ1-4 NA TRBV18 TGTGCCAGCAAAACCAGTTCAACTAATGAAAAACTGTTTTTT CASKTSSTNEKLFF
NA TRBJ1-6 once TRBV5-8 TGTGCCAGCAGCTTGGCAGGGCAATCACCCCTCCACTTT CASSLAGQSPLHF
NA TRBJ1-1 NA TRBV2 TGTGCCAGCAGCAGGGCCCACACTGAAGCTTTCTTT CASSRAHTEAFF
TRBD1 TRBJ1-4 NA TRBV9 TGTGCCAGCAGCGGACGACAGGGGATAGTTGAAAAACTGTTTTTT CASSGRQGIVEKLFF
TRBD1 TRBJ2-7 NA TRBV5-1 TGCGCCAGCAGTGTTGGGGACAGGGGCTCCTACGAGCAGTACTTC CASSVGDRGSYEQYF
NA TRBJ1-1 once TRBV5-1 TGCGCCAGCAGCCTGGGACATTCTTTTACTGAAGCTTTCTTT CASSLGHSFTEAFF
NA TRBJ1-1 NA TRBV7-2 TGTGCCAGCAGCTTAGCGTGGCAGGCGAACACTGAAGCTTTCTTT CASSLAWQANTEAFF
TRBD1 TRBJ2-3 NA TRBV19 TGTGCCAGTAGTGTCACAGGGGGGAGTGATACGCAGTATTTT CASSVTGGSDTQYF